These T cell receptor beta chains were read from a single sample in a study of blood T cell repertoires in COVID-19. The protocol was immunoSEQ multiplex PCR, while the TCRdb copy is restricted to in-frame clones and leaves out a portion. The data contain approximately 110,000 clones, 85% to 90% of them seen just once; the ten biggest clones take up 4% to 5.5%. Sequencing input: peripheral blood. The receptors come from a woman aged 50 to 60 with acute or convalescent COVID-19. CDR3s include the opening cysteine and the closing phenylalanine or tryptophan. The D gene is left open where the match is weak. Rows may omit the clone size; those that give it use once, few, many or a size class.

TRBV30,TRBD1,TRBJ1-1,once,CARTGVNTEAFF,TGTGCCCGGACAGGGGTTAACACTGAAGCTTTCTTT
TRBV6-5,TRBD1,TRBJ1-4,few,CASTGTASTNEKLFF,TGTGCCAGCACGGGGACAGCCTCAACTAATGAAAAACTGTTTTTT
TRBV3-1/TRBV3-2,TRBD1,TRBJ1-2,.,CASQSGTGDPMGGYTF,TGTGCCAGCCAATCCGGGACAGGGGACCCGATGGGCGGCTACACCTTC
TRBV21-1,.,TRBJ2-5,.,CASSPRQGQYF,TGTGCCAGCAGCCCTCGACAGGGTCAGTACTTC
TRBV24-1,.,TRBJ2-1,.,CATSDSGAPTYNEQFF,TGTGCCACCAGTGATTCAGGGGCCCCCACCTACAATGAGCAGTTCTTC
TRBV3-1/TRBV3-2,.,TRBJ2-6,.,CASSLGNSGANVLTF,TGTGCCAGCAGCCTCGGGAACTCTGGGGCCAACGTCCTGACTTTC
TRBV19,.,TRBJ1-2,.,CASSSRFTDYGYTF,TGTGCCAGTAGCTCCCGCTTTACGGACTATGGCTACACCTTC
TRBV5-4,TRBD2,TRBJ2-3,.,CASSLLLAGGKVYTQYF,TGTGCCAGCAGCTTGTTACTAGCGGGGGGGAAGGTGTATACGCAGTATTTT
TRBV18,TRBD2,TRBJ2-1,.,CASSPGTSGYNEQFF,TGTGCCAGCTCGCCCGGGACTAGCGGCTACAATGAGCAGTTCTTC
TRBV7-9,.,TRBJ1-3,.,CASSLAGSSGNTIYF,TGTGCCAGCAGCTTGGCAGGTTCCTCTGGAAACACCATATATTTT
TRBV28,.,TRBJ2-5,.,CASSFRGGQETQYF,TGTGCCAGCAGTTTTAGAGGGGGCCAAGAGACCCAGTACTTC
TRBV30,.,TRBJ2-7,.,CAWSLDIYEQYF,TGTGCCTGGAGTCTTGACATCTACGAGCAGTACTTC
TRBV7-3,.,TRBJ2-7,.,CASSQLGDGAQQYF,TGTGCCAGCAGCCAATTGGGAGACGGTGCCCAGCAGTACTTC
TRBV19,.,TRBJ1-4,few,CASSTTVASEKLFF,TGTGCCAGTAGTACGACAGTGGCGAGTGAAAAACTGTTTTTT
TRBV12-5,TRBD1,TRBJ1-1,once,CASGTGGQGHTEAFF,TGTGCTAGTGGGACAGGGGGGCAGGGACACACTGAAGCTTTCTTT
TRBV20-1,.,TRBJ1-1,.,CSASRFQRRGWDTEAFF,TGCAGTGCTAGTCGTTTTCAGAGGAGGGGTTGGGACACTGAAGCTTTCTTT
TRBV19,.,TRBJ2-4,few,CASSIGQDIQYF,TGTGCCAGTAGTATAGGCCAGGACATTCAGTACTTC
TRBV2,.,TRBJ1-5,once,CASSLESDSNQPQHF,TGTGCCAGCAGTCTGGAGAGCGATAGCAATCAGCCCCAGCATTTT
TRBV3-1/TRBV3-2,.,TRBJ2-7,.,CASSLLTRGLHEQYF,TGTGCCAGCAGCCTCCTAACGCGAGGGCTCCACGAGCAGTACTTC
TRBV6-5,.,TRBJ1-4,.,CASRAGNEKLFF,TGTGCCAGCAGGGCAGGGAATGAAAAACTGTTTTTT
TRBV5-5,.,TRBJ1-6,.,CASSLEVGSSYNSPLHF,TGTGCCAGCAGCTTGGAGGTAGGGAGCTCCTATAATTCACCCCTCCACTTT
TRBV27,TRBD2,TRBJ2-1,.,CASSPSLLAGDEQFF,TGTGCCAGCAGTCCAAGCCTTCTAGCGGGCGATGAGCAGTTCTTC
TRBV19,.,TRBJ1-1,.,CASSTLIEAFF,TGTGCCAGTAGTACCCTTATTGAAGCTTTCTTT